This T cell receptor (beta chain) was sequenced for a study of CD8 T cells in ankylosing spondylitis. Study-level results: Enrichment of disease-linked clones was reportedly significant in matched ankylosing spondylitis synovial fluid. Characteristic of ankylosing spondylitis blood, it appeared, was a TCR beta motif comprising eight highly homologous variants. Clones linked to disease, bearing a CD8+ phenotype, were relatively rare in peripheral blood.

Turning to this clonotype: The antigen is unknown.

Quantitative barcoded 5'-RACE was used to prepare TCR beta libraries. In TCRdb, the 5' RACE reads were re-called with MiXCR into one record per CDR3 protein. The sample includes approximately 350,000 distinct CDR3 sequences, roughly 20% of them seen just once. The ends were cut back, 2 bases at V and 4 bases at J, with 9 bases in the middle. The germline gives CDR1 SGHVS, CDR2 FQNEAQ. The CDR3 is made up of 13 amino acids. Sequencing was carried out using blood, either unsorted or a sorted T cell fraction (not recorded which). This receptor was taken from a male donor with ankylosing spondylitis or in good health (not recorded which). This chain links TRBV7-8 with TRBJ2-7, with D maybe TRBD2 (6 bases). The CDR3 DNA reads as TGTGCCAGCAGCTTATCTGCGGGGTACGAGCAGTACTTC. Translation: CASSLSAGYEQYF.